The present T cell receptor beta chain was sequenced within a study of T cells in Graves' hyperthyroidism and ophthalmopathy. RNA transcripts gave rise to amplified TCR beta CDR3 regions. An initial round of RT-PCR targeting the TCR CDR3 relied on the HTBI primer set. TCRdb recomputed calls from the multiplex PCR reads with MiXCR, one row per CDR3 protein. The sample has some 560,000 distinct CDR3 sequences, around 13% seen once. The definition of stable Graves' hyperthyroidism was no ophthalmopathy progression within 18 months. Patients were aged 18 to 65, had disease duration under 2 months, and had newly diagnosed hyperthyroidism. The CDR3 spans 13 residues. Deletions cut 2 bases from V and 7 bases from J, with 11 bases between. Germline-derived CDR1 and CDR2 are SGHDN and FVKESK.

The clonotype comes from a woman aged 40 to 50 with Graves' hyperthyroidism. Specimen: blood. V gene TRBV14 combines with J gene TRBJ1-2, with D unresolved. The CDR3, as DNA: TGTGCCAGCAGCCAAAACGGGTTTTTTGGCTACACCTTC. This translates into CASSQNGFFGYTF.